This T cell receptor (beta chain) was recorded in a study of CD8+CD57+ T cells in acquired aplastic anemia. Study information: DNA per sorted CD4+ or CD8+ sample ranged 0.2 to 27.4 ug, averaging around 3.1 ug.

Only a few counts were recorded for this clonotype. Its antigen is unknown. The template for TCR beta VDJ and CDR3 sequence profiling was genomic DNA. One entry per CDR3 protein results from TCRdb running MiXCR on the reads. The sample lists about 190,000 distinct CDR3 sequences; approximately 52% were seen once. Whole-study results and caveats: Some 30 shared CD8+ CDR3s appeared highly expressed within patients' immunodominant clones. In CD8+ cells, Simpson's diversity showed no significant difference between patients and controls.

The TCR sequence derives from a human donor in good health, serving as a control. The source material was sorted CD4+, CD8+, or CD8+CD57+ T cells (not recorded which) from PBMCs.

The DNA for the CDR3 is TGTGCCAGCAGCTTAGCCAGGTCCTACAATGAGCAGTTCTTC. It is translated as CASSLARSYNEQFF. V gene TRBV7-6 combines with J gene TRBJ2-1; D call uncertain. This CDR3 contains 14 residues. V lost 0 bases and J 1 base, leaving 4 bases between the germline ends. The germline gives CDR1 SGHVS, CDR2 FNYEAQ.